A single sample is the source of the 31 T cell receptor beta chains below, sequenced in a study of PD-1 blockade in classical Hodgkin lymphoma. TCRdb's copy holds only in-frame clones and misses some; the assay was immunoSEQ multiplex PCR. Of 4,000 or so clones in the sample, around 66% were seen once. Time point given: cycle 4 day 1 (C4D1), after about 6 weeks of nivolumab. All patients experienced relapse after autologous stem cell transplantation, and brentuximab vedotin exposure was variable. Applied to thawed PBMCs, magnetic negative selection was the method used to isolate CD8+ T cells. This sample comprised CD8+ T cells from blood, obtained before the fourth cycle of nivolumab. These TCRs come from a human donor with classical Hodgkin lymphoma.

This clone was counted a few times. J is TRBJ2-7 and V is TRBV7-8; D possibly corresponds to TRBD1 (5 bases). Deletions cut 5 bases from V and 5 bases from J, with 16 bases between. The V gene's germline CDR1 is SGHVS and CDR2 FQNEAQ. The CDR3 is 14 residues long. CDR3 in amino acids: CASSPRLRGNEQYF. The CDR3 DNA is TGTGCCAGCAGCCCTCGACTTAGGGGTAACGAGCAGTACTTC. The variable domain in full, completed from reference TRBV7-8 and TRBJ2-7, reads GAGVSQSPRYKVAKRGQDVALRCDPISGHVSLFWYQQALGQGPEFLTYFQNEAQLDKSGLPSDRFFAERPEGSVSTLKIQRTQQEDSAVYLCASSPRLRGNEQYFGPGTRLTVT.

This clone has only one observation. This chain connects TRBV29-1 to TRBJ2-7; perhaps D is TRBD1 or TRBD2 (5 bases each). Germline V gene data show CDR1 as SQVTM and CDR2 as ANQGSEA. Trimming took 6 bases from V and 3 from J, leaving 12 bases between them. The CDR3 is 12 residues long. CDR3 sequence reads: CSVGPTFYEQYF. The CDR3 coding sequence is TGCAGCGTGGGACCGACCTTCTACGAGCAGTACTTC.

This clone has a handful of counts. The J gene is TRBJ2-3, the V gene TRBV5-4; no firm D call. Trimming removed 0 bases from V and 4 bases from J, with 6 bases in between. CDR3 size: 13 residues. Germline V CDR1 and CDR2: SGHNT, YYREEE (reference sequence). CDR3 coding DNA: TGTGCCAGCAGCTTGGAGGGATCAGATACGCAGTATTTT. This encodes CASSLEGSDTQYF.

This clone turned up a few times. The chain has TRBV11-2 and TRBJ2-3; D is perhaps TRBD1 or TRBD2 (6 bases each). This CDR3 has 16 residues. V gave up 3 bases and J gave up 6 bases, with 19 bases separating them. CDR1 and CDR2 (germline): SGHAT, FQNNGV. CDR3 sequence: CASSFNSGAYGDTQYF. In DNA, the CDR3 is TGTGCCAGCAGCTTCAACTCGGGGGCCTATGGGGATACGCAGTATTTT.

This sequence joins TRBV5-6 and TRBJ2-1; possibly TRBD1 or TRBD2 for D (6 bases each). CDR3 length: 17 amino acids. CDR1 is SGHDT, CDR2 YYEEEE, per germline. V was pared by 0 bases and J by 4 bases, with 17 bases between. The CDR3 nucleotides are TGTGCCAGCAGCTTGGTACCGTGGGGGGCTATATACAATGAGCAGTTCTTC. Its translation is CASSLVPWGAIYNEQFF.

The CDR3 DNA reads TGCGCCAGCAGCCGAGTAGCGGGTACCGGGGAGCTGTTTTTT. This sequence encodes CASSRVAGTGELFF. The chain has TRBV4-3 and TRBJ2-2, with 7 bases that match TRBD2. The CDR3 is 14 amino acids. Losses at the gene ends were 4 bases for V and 5 bases for J; bases not matched to a gene: 4. CDR1 LGHNA and CDR2 YSLEER come from the germline V gene.

The V and J genes are TRBV29-1 and TRBJ2-2; D is undetermined. With 3 bases removed from V and 0 bases from J, the gap between germline ends came to 11 bases. The germline gives CDR1 SQVTM, CDR2 ANQGSEA. The CDR3 runs to 15 residues. CDR3: CSVEVGRTNTGELFF. CDR3 bases: TGCAGCGTTGAGGTTGGGCGGACGAACACCGGGGAGCTGTTTTTT.

This clone has more than one count but fewer than ten. This chain links TRBV9 with TRBJ2-5; a possible D gene is TRBD2 (7 bases). V shed 7 bases and J shed 3 bases, with 25 bases lying between them. The CDR3 has 17 residues. In germline, CDR1 is SGDLS, CDR2 YYNGEE. For the CDR3, the DNA is TGTGCCAGCTCAACAATGGGCGGCGCGGGGGCTAAAGAGACCCAGTACTTC. Protein product: CASSTMGGAGAKETQYF.

V usage is TRBV27 and J usage is TRBJ2-7; tentatively, D is TRBD1 (5 bases). V shed 5 bases and J shed 3 bases, with 17 bases lying between them. The CDR3 contains 15 residues. Germline CDR1 reads MNHEY; CDR2 reads SMNVEV (reference sequence). CDR3 in amino acids: CASSPSDSSFYEQYF. CDR3 nucleotide sequence: TGTGCCAGCAGTCCTTCCGACAGTTCGTTCTACGAGCAGTACTTC.

With respect to this clone: One end of the junction does not line up with germline, which may come from a read error. The V and J genes are TRBV5-3 and TRBJ2-7, with D hard to call. TRBV5-3 is marked as an open reading frame, function uncertain. This CDR3 spans 14 amino acids. Written as DNA, the CDR3 is TGTGCCAGCAGCTTGAAAGTAGCCCGATACGAGCAGTACTTC. Translated, it gives CASSLKVARYEQYF.

The CDR3 nucleotides are TGTGCCAGCAGCCCGGGCTATTTTGATGAGCAGTTCTTC. Its protein is CASSPGYFDEQFF. The J gene is TRBJ2-1, the V gene TRBV7-3; no reliable D call. The length of the CDR3 is 13 residues. The ends were cut back, 5 bases at V and 8 bases at J, with 13 bases in the middle. Germline loops: CDR1 SGHTA, CDR2 FQGTGA.

The V call is TRBV4-2, the J call TRBJ2-1; TRBD2 agrees at 11 bases. Germline loops: CDR1 LGHNA, CDR2 YNFKEQ. The CDR3 is 18 residues long. The J segment lost 7 bases and the V segment lost 0 bases, leaving 11 bases of the junction unmatched. This CDR3 reads CASSQEGFSSGGDNEQFF. In nucleotides, the CDR3 is TGTGCCAGCAGCCAAGAGGGGTTTAGTAGCGGGGGGGATAATGAGCAGTTCTTC.

This clone was detected only once. This chain connects TRBV9 to TRBJ2-7; 9 nucleotides agree with TRBD1. Per germline, CDR1 SGDLS and CDR2 YYNGEE. This CDR3 spans 18 amino acids. V trimming: 3 bases; J trimming: 2 bases; junction bases outside the gene matches: 15. CDR3: CASSEEGRAGTGTYEQYF. CDR3 sequence (DNA): TGTGCCAGCAGCGAGGAGGGTCGAGCCGGGACAGGGACCTACGAGCAGTACTTC. Supplemented by reference TRBV9 and TRBJ2-7, the full variable domain reads DSGVTQTPKHLITATGQRVTLRCSPRSGDLSVYWYQQSLDQGLQFLIQYYNGEERAKGNILERFSAQQFPDLHSELNLSSLELGDSALYFCASSEEGRAGTGTYEQYFGPGTRLTVT.

The rearrangement uses TRBV6-5 and TRBJ1-2, with 7 bases identical to TRBD1. The V gene end was trimmed by 4 bases and the J gene end by 8 bases; junction bases not matched to a gene: 7. The CDR3 consists of 13 residues. Looked up from germline, CDR1 is MNHEY and CDR2 is SVGAGI. The CDR3 sequence: CASSLGGASGYTF. CDR3 nucleotides: TGTGCCAGCAGTTTAGGGGGCGCTAGCGGCTACACCTTC.

V and J are TRBV29-1 and TRBJ2-2; 7 bases are shared with TRBD1. The length of the CDR3 is 14 residues. Trimming took 7 bases from V and 0 from J; bases not matched to a gene: 5. Germline V gene sequence: CDR1 SQVTM, CDR2 ANQGSEA. This chain's CDR3 is CSAATGPNTGELFF. CDR3 nucleotides: TGCAGCGCCGCGACAGGGCCGAACACCGGGGAGCTGTTTTTT.

V and J are TRBV2 and TRBJ2-5; D gene ambiguous. Germline V CDR1 and CDR2: SNHLY, FYNNEI. CDR3 length: 14 amino acids. Trimming shortened V by 3 bases and J by 7 bases, and 15 bases separated the two germline ends. DNA of the CDR3: TGTGCCAGCAGTGACGCCAGGCGTCTAGGGACCCAGTACTTC. Its translation is CASSDARRLGTQYF.

J is TRBJ1-4 and V is TRBV27; maybe TRBD1 (5 bases). V lost 2 bases and J 6 bases, leaving 7 bases between the germline ends. The CDR3 is 13 residues long. Per germline, CDR1 MNHEY and CDR2 SMNVEV (reference sequence). CDR3 nucleotides: TGTGCCAGCAGTTTACAGGGAGATGAAAAACTGTTTTTT. This encodes CASSLQGDEKLFF.

The V and J genes are TRBV7-8 and TRBJ2-5; tentatively, D is TRBD1 or TRBD2 (6 bases each). Germline CDR1 and CDR2: SGHVS and FQNEAQ. The CDR3 loop spans 15 amino acids. Between the trimmed V and J ends, which lost 1 base and 0 bases, there was a span of 9 bases. CDR3 DNA sequence: TGTGCCAGCAGCTTAGGAGGGGGGTACCAAGAGACCCAGTACTTC. It specifies CASSLGGGYQETQYF.

The V and J genes are TRBV19 and TRBJ2-7, with 7 bases identical to TRBD2. The germline CDR1 and CDR2 sequences are LNHDA and SQIVND (reference sequence). The ends lost 4 bases at V and 3 bases at J; junction bases unmatched: 12. The CDR3 is made up of 16 amino acids. CDR3 sequence: CASSTTFGGGFYEQYF. CDR3 sequence (DNA): TGTGCCAGTAGTACGACATTCGGCGGGGGTTTCTACGAGCAGTACTTC.

V usage is TRBV7-2 and J usage is TRBJ2-1; the D is unclear. The germline CDR1 and CDR2 sequences are SGHTA and FQGNSA. The germline V and J ends were trimmed by 3 bases and 0 bases, with 9 bases remaining between them. CDR3 length equals 15 residues. CDR3 nucleotides: TGTGCCAGCAGCTTTTACGTGAGCTCCTACAATGAGCAGTTCTTC. It translates to CASSFYVSSYNEQFF.

The V gene is TRBV4-1, the J gene TRBJ1-3; 7 bases are a match to TRBD1. Germline values: CDR1 MGHRA, CDR2 YSYEKL. After removal of 6 bases from V and 2 bases from J, the junction contained 7 bases not matched to a gene. CDR3 length: 15 amino acids. For the CDR3, the DNA is TGCGCCAGCAGTCCGGGACAGAATCCTGGAAACACCATATATTTT. It is translated as CASSPGQNPGNTIYF.

This clone was picked up one time. The J gene is TRBJ2-1, the V gene TRBV4-3, with TRBD2 matching over 7 bases. Germline V gene data show CDR1 as LGHNA and CDR2 as YSLEER. The length of the CDR3 is 14 residues. Trimming at V came to 5 bases and at J to 8 bases, leaving 9 bases not matched to a gene. CDR3 DNA sequence: TGCGCCAGCAGCTTCCGGATAGCGGGCGATGAGCAGTTCTTC. It is translated as CASSFRIAGDEQFF.

This clone has a single count. V usage is TRBV7-9 and J usage is TRBJ2-7, with D perhaps matching TRBD1 or TRBD2 (5 bases each). The germline V and J ends were trimmed by 4 bases and 5 bases, with 12 bases remaining between them. CDR1 is SEHNR and CDR2 is FQNEAQ in the germline V gene (reference sequence). CDR3 size: 13 residues. CDR3 DNA: TGTGCCAGCAGCTCCGTAGGGGACCACGAGCAGTACTTC. Its protein is CASSSVGDHEQYF. Complete variable domain (other parts from reference TRBV7-9 and TRBJ2-7): DTGVSQNPRHKITKRGQNVTFRCDPISEHNRLYWYRQTLGQGPEFLTYFQNEAQLEKSRLLSDRFSAERPKGSFSTLEIQRTEQGDSAMYLCASSSVGDHEQYFGPGTRLTVT.

The rearrangement uses TRBV4-3 and TRBJ1-4, with 9 bases matching TRBD1. With 6 bases clipped from V and 8 bases from J, the junction kept 7 bases outside the gene matches. Germline-derived CDR1 and CDR2 are LGHNA and YSLEER. This CDR3 contains 14 residues. Here the CDR3 DNA reads TGCGCCAGCAGTCCCGGGACAGGGTACGAAAAACTGTTTTTT. Protein product: CASSPGTGYEKLFF.

The chain couples TRBV11-3 to TRBJ2-1; D call uncertain. The CDR3 runs to 12 residues. Per the germline V gene, CDR1 is SGHNT and CDR2 is YENEEA. V lost 1 base to trimming and J lost 10 bases, with 8 bases between them. The CDR3, as DNA: TGTGCCAGCAGCTTAGTTGCCCGGGAGCAGTTCTTC. Translating gives CASSLVAREQFF.

The gene calls are TRBV13 and TRBJ2-7, with 9 nucleotides matching TRBD2. This CDR3 is 16 amino acids long. Per germline, CDR1 PRHDT and CDR2 FYEKMQ (reference sequence). With V trimmed by 5 bases and J by 2 bases, 10 bases remained unmatched. The CDR3 loop reads CASSATGREGPYEQYF. CDR3 coding DNA: TGTGCCAGCAGCGCTACGGGGCGGGAGGGCCCCTACGAGCAGTACTTC.

The chain links TRBV7-2 to TRBJ1-1, with D possibly being TRBD1 (6 bases). The CDR3 runs 14 residues. Looked up from germline, CDR1 is SGHTA and CDR2 is FQGNSA. V was shortened by 2 bases and J by 0 bases, with 7 bases between the two germline ends. CDR3 sequence reads: CASSLSGVNTEAFF. In nucleotides, the CDR3 is TGTGCCAGCAGCTTATCAGGGGTGAACACTGAAGCTTTCTTT.

The rearrangement uses TRBV5-5 and TRBJ1-1; no clear D gene. Trimming removed 5 bases at V and 1 base at J, with 9 bases between. CDR1 and CDR2 (germline): SGHKS, YYEKEE (reference sequence). The CDR3 loop spans 13 amino acids. CDR3 amino acids: CASRPDKNTEAFF. The CDR3 DNA sequence: TGTGCCAGCAGACCTGACAAGAACACTGAAGCTTTCTTT.

The chain joins TRBV9 to TRBJ2-7; 9 nucleotides line up with TRBD1. Germline V CDR1 and CDR2: SGDLS, YYNGEE. V shed 3 bases and J 5 bases; nucleotides not matched to a gene: 9. The CDR3 contains 15 residues. The CDR3 nucleotides are TGTGCCAGCAGCGGAACCGGGACAGGGCTACACGAGCAGTACTTC. It specifies CASSGTGTGLHEQYF.

The rearrangement links TRBV6-6 to TRBJ2-7; D not resolved. There are 12 residues in the CDR3. The V gene's germline CDR1 is MNHNY and CDR2 SVGAGI (reference sequence). V was cut by 5 bases and J by 1 base, with 6 bases left in between. For the CDR3, the DNA is TGTGCCAGCAGTCCTCATTCCTACGAGCAGTACTTC. The encoded protein is CASSPHSYEQYF.

This clone qualifies as medium-sized. The rearrangement links TRBV27 to TRBJ1-5; 7 positions match TRBD1. CDR3 length: 16 residues. The ends lost 2 bases at V and 6 bases at J; junction bases unmatched: 10. The germline CDR1 and CDR2 sequences are MNHEY and SMNVEV (reference sequence). The CDR3 is CASSLGAVRDSQPQHF. The CDR3 coding sequence is TGTGCCAGCAGTTTAGGGGCGGTACGGGACAGTCAGCCCCAGCATTTT.